This T cell receptor (beta chain) was documented in a study of regulatory T cells in long-lasting Graves disease. Time point in this sample: newly diagnosed GD, antithyroid drugs for less than 3 months. Isolated PBMC RNA provided the starting material for the TCR library. Whole-study findings and limits: With persistent disease, TRBV28, TRBJ1-2 and TRBJ2-5 were the favored segments.

This clonotype has a count of ten or more. Its antigen is not identified. To make TCR beta libraries, researchers used iRepertoire HTBI primers and Arm-PCR of CDR3 regions. MiXCR was run by TCRdb on the multiplex PCR reads, yielding one entry per CDR3 protein. Of hundreds of thousands of distinct CDR3 sequences in the sample, about 16% were seen once. With 5 bases clipped from V and 10 bases from J, the junction kept 13 bases outside the gene matches. Germline values: CDR1 SEHNR, CDR2 FQNEAQ (reference sequence). The CDR3 totals 16 residues. These same data were also listed under a study on T cells in Graves' hyperthyroidism and ophthalmopathy.

Source: peripheral blood mononuclear cells (PBMCs), taken at new diagnosis, from a patient treated with antithyroid drugs. The genes are TRBV7-9 and TRBJ2-1; 11 positions agree with TRBD2. The TCR sequence derives from a man younger than 35 with Graves disease. CDR3 nucleotide sequence: TGTGCCAGCAGCCCAACTGCGGGACTAGCGGTACTGGAGCAGTTCTTC. This encodes CASSPTAGLAVLEQFF.